These 9 T cell receptor beta chains came from one sample sequenced in a study of blood T cell repertoires in COVID-19. The data were produced by immunoSEQ multiplex PCR, yet TCRdb's version contains in-frame clones alone and is incomplete. The sample has approximately 120,000 clones; around 85% are singletons. The sample taken for sequencing was peripheral blood. These receptors all come from a man aged 25-45 years with COVID-19, enrolled during active disease.

The chain employs TRBV5-1 and TRBJ2-3; the D gene is possibly TRBD1 (5 bases). The V gene's germline CDR1 is SGHRS and CDR2 YFSETQ. The CDR3 has 14 residues. V was pared by 4 bases and J by 3 bases, with 12 bases between. In DNA form, the CDR3 reads TGCGCCAGCAGCCAAGGCCAGGGAACAGATACGCAGTATTTT. Encoded protein: CASSQGQGTDTQYF.

In its sample, this clone was seen many times. This chain links TRBV11-3 with TRBJ2-1, with D tentatively TRBD2 (7 bases). V lost 2 bases to trimming and J lost 5 bases, with 19 bases between them. The CDR3 is made up of 17 amino acids. The germline gives CDR1 SGHNT, CDR2 YENEEA. CDR3 amino acids: CASSLRAGATIHNEQFF. The CDR3 region has the DNA TGTGCCAGCAGCTTACGGGCGGGGGCCACGATACACAATGAGCAGTTCTTC.

The J gene is TRBJ2-5, the V gene TRBV5-4, with 7 bases identical to TRBD1. The junction had 9 bases not matched to a gene; V was cut back by 2 bases and J by 5 bases. The germline CDR1 and CDR2 sequences are SGHNT and YYREEE (reference sequence). CDR3 length: 15 amino acids. In DNA, the CDR3 is TGTGCCAGCAGCTTAGCCTACAGGGGCGGGGAGACCCAGTACTTC. Protein sequence: CASSLAYRGGETQYF.

This rearrangement joins TRBV10-3 to TRBJ1-1; 7 bases map to TRBD1. CDR1 ENHRY and CDR2 SYGVKD come from the germline V gene. The CDR3 runs to 15 residues. After removal of 6 bases from V and 3 bases from J, the junction contained 10 bases not matched to a gene. DNA of the CDR3: TGTGCCATCAGAGACAGGGCAACGAGGGACACTGAAGCTTTCTTT. Translated: CAIRDRATRDTEAFF.

CDR3 DNA: TGCGCCAGCAGCTTGCAGGGTATCCAAGCGGGCACCGGGGAGCTGTTTTTT. It is translated as CASSLQGIQAGTGELFF. The J gene is TRBJ2-2, the V gene TRBV5-1, with TRBD2 as a possible D gene (6 bases). In germline, CDR1 is SGHRS, CDR2 YFSETQ. Trimming removed 1 base from V and 4 bases from J, with 17 bases in between. The CDR3 is made up of 17 amino acids.

The CDR3 here is CASSFFTGGLNEQFF. The CDR3 bases are TGCGCCAGCAGCTTCTTTACGGGGGGTCTCAATGAGCAGTTCTTC. This chain joins TRBV5-1 and TRBJ2-1; 7 bases are shared with TRBD2. CDR3 length equals 15 residues. V lost 2 bases and J lost 6; bases outside the gene matches: 8. CDR1 SGHRS and CDR2 YFSETQ come from the germline V gene.

The chain couples TRBV11-2 to TRBJ1-2; no clear D gene. Germline V gene sequence: CDR1 SGHAT, CDR2 FQNNGV. The CDR3 totals 15 residues. Between the trimmed V and J ends, which lost 6 bases and 4 bases, there was a span of 18 bases. CDR3 amino acids: CASSHERVLLYGYTF. Written as DNA, the CDR3 is TGTGCCAGCAGTCACGAGCGGGTTCTCCTCTATGGCTACACCTTC.

The chain carries TRBV5-4 and TRBJ2-5, with D perhaps TRBD2 (6 bases). The germline V and J ends were trimmed by 2 bases and 5 bases, with 7 bases remaining between them. The V gene's germline CDR1 is SGHNT and CDR2 YYREEE (reference sequence). This CDR3 comprises 12 residues. CDR3 in DNA: TGTGCCAGCAGCTTTGGGGGGGAGACCCAGTACTTC. It yields the protein CASSFGGETQYF.

The rearrangement uses TRBV5-1 and TRBJ1-5, with D possibly being TRBD1 (5 bases). Trimming took off 0 bases at V and 2 bases at J, with 9 bases between the two ends. There are 15 residues in the CDR3. Germline CDR1 reads SGHRS; CDR2 reads YFSETQ. In nucleotides, the CDR3 is TGCGCCAGCAGCTTGGAAGGGGCGGGCAATCAGCCCCAGCATTTT. As protein: CASSLEGAGNQPQHF.